Given below is one TCR beta chain in context. The target antigen is unknown. TCRdb reprocessed the reads with MiXCR, giving one entry per CDR3 protein. The sample records about 490,000 distinct CDR3 sequences, more than 25% being singletons. This CDR3 is built from 12 residues. Germline lookup yields CDR1 SQVTM and CDR2 ANQGSEA. With 6 bases removed from V and 8 bases from J, the gap between germline ends came to 13 bases. This specimen belongs to a study of T cell repertoires in cytomegalovirus infection. Study results and caveats: HLA-C-restricted CMV-specific TCR beta clonotypes were dominant in the ex vivo response.

The TCR sequence derives from a human donor in good health (CMV status not recorded). Some clones in this sample may be carry-over from other donors' samples. The V call is TRBV29-1, the J call TRBJ1-4; perhaps TRBD1 as D (6 bases). Sequencing used PBMCs. The chain's CDR3 is CSVGHQGEKLFF. Written as DNA, the CDR3 is TGCAGCGTCGGTCACCAGGGGGAAAAACTGTTTTTT.